What follows describes a single T cell receptor (beta chain). Looked up from germline, CDR1 is LNHDA and CDR2 is SQIVND (reference sequence). This CDR3 region has 14 residues. V was shortened by 7 bases and J by 4 bases, with 16 bases between the two germline ends. The data originate from a study of blood T cell repertoires in COVID-19. On the study more broadly: The study drew acute and convalescent COVID-19 samples from the United States, Italy and Spain. PBMCs, B-cell-depleted T cells, or T cells provided the cDNA or gDNA that made up the material.

Study processing details: Researchers report that nucleated cell counts were estimated from reference gene primer amplification. Sequencing was performed with immunoSEQ multiplex PCR; in TCRdb, only in-frame clones are kept and a portion is missing. That table is the source of V, J and clone size, and D and trimming were worked out from the DNA. This sample has some 150,000 clones, with approximately 84% found just once. The TCR was taken from a man between 65 and 85 years old with acute or convalescent COVID-19. The source material was peripheral blood. This rearrangement joins TRBV19 to TRBJ1-1, with D maybe TRBD1 (5 bases). This chain's CDR3 is CASTVRQISTEAFF. CDR3 nucleotide sequence: TGTGCCAGTACCGTGCGACAGATTTCCACTGAAGCTTTCTTT.